This TCR beta chain was recorded in a study of CD8+CD57+ T cells in acquired aplastic anemia (dated by TCRdb to 2016 to 2018). Background for the entire study: On average, sorted CD4+ and CD8+ cells yielded approximately 3 ug of extracted DNA, with a range of 0.2 to 27.4 ug.

Profiling of TCR beta VDJ combinations and CDR3 sequences used genomic DNA as the template. An Illumina HiSeq 2000 was the platform used for TCR repertoire sequencing. The original pipeline was this. Repertoire assessment relied on Simpson's diversity index, CDR3 size and DJ length profiles, and TRBV/TRBJ rearrangement plots. The immunodominant clone was defined as the most abundant DNA sequence in deep sequencing data. CDR3 amino acid sequences were screened for sharing across subjects and were compared with published repertoires and the VDJdb database. TCRdb reran the public reads through fastp at Q25 and MiXCR, keeping productive beta chains. Duplicate CDR3 protein sequences are folded into a single record with the most common DNA and genes. It is TCRdb's table, rather than the study itself, that gives the V and J calls and clone size. The sample includes 150,000 to 200,000 distinct CDR3 sequences, with about three fifths observed a single time. Together, the top ten hold more than 45% of the sample.

Study-wide findings and limitations: Approximately 31 CD8+ CDR3 sequences were found in both patients and controls but appeared to be highly expressed in patients and within the immunodominant clones of the patients. CD8+ Simpson's diversity did not differ significantly between patients and healthy controls (P=0.060).

TCR repertoires of sorted CD4+ and CD8+ blood T cells from severe aplastic anemia patients and healthy subjects were deep-sequenced in the study. Ficoll-Paque density gradient centrifugation was used to isolate peripheral blood mononuclear cells. Before DNA was extracted, CD4+ and CD8+ T cells were sorted using either FACS or magnetic beads. This clonotype was found once. It lacks a known antigen. The junction and the germline gene differ at one end; a read error may be behind it. The sample was sorted CD4+, CD8+, or CD8+CD57+ T cells (not recorded which) from PBMCs. The sequence came from a human donor with severe aplastic anemia or a healthy control (not recorded which).

The CDR3: CASSGGNSTDTQYF. DNA sequence: TGTGCCAGCAGTGGGGGAAATAGCACAGATACGCAGTATTTT. This chain joins TRBV5-1 to TRBJ2-3, with the D segment possibly TRBD1 or TRBD2, each aligning over 5 bases. From cysteine to phenylalanine, the CDR3 is 14 amino acids long. The read is trimmed to its CDR3 DNA, 42 bases read in frame from base 1. CDR1 and CDR2, per the germline V gene, are SGHRS and YFSETQ.